The clone carrying this T cell receptor (beta chain) was picked up one time. Its target is unknown. This specimen belongs to a study of beta chain features in type 1 diabetes. Study results and limitations: There was no resolution here of whether HLA type influences TCRB rearrangement. Across all four CD4+ subsets, people with type 1 diabetes showed modestly shorter TCRB CDR3s.

The entirety of the isolated RNA underwent reverse transcription, so expressed TCRB transcripts were sequenced. Reads from naive, central memory and regulatory T cell samples averaged roughly 3.8 million. Assay used: immunoSEQ multiplex PCR; TCRdb lists only in-frame clones, some missing. The sample consists of roughly 380,000 clones, around 19% of them appearing once. Each of the sorted populations had a purity greater than 95%. This CDR3 is 15 amino acids long. The V and J ends lost 1 base and 0 bases respectively, with 12 bases between them. Germline V gene data show CDR1 as GTSNPN and CDR2 as SVGIG (reference sequence).

This sequence was found in a woman between 18 and 29 years old in good health. The V gene is TRBV30, the J gene TRBJ1-1; D possibly corresponds to TRBD1 (5 bases). The sequenced material came from naive CD4+ T cells from blood. The CDR3 reads CAWSARRGLNTEAFF. The CDR3 DNA reads as TGTGCCTGGAGTGCCCGGAGGGGTCTGAACACTGAAGCTTTCTTT.